The present TCR beta chain was sequenced within a study of cytomegalovirus exposure and HLA in healthy donors. Overall study findings and caveats: In a later analysis, DRB1 alleles had the most associated TCRs; HLA-C alleles the fewest. Segments of the TCR beta V type were, in most cases, productive about 90% or about 30% of the time in an earlier analysis. Rarity held for most TCR sequences, but there were some public TCRs that occurred in many donors. Testing in vitro showed a few CMV-associated chains specific for CMV antigens.

Note on this clone: Its cognate antigen is unknown.

Primers for the PCR totalled 60 Vbeta and 13 Jbeta. Assay: immunoSEQ multiplex PCR; the TCRdb copy retains only in-frame clones and omits some. The data hold roughly 70,000 clones, with roughly 79% observed a single time. The sample consisted of PBMCs. The TCR originated in a man between 45 and 60 years old in good health and CMV-seronegative.

The CDR3 loop is CASRLTSGNYEQYF. In DNA, the CDR3 is TGTGCCAGCAGATTGACTAGCGGGAACTACGAGCAGTACTTC. The chain has TRBV11-2 and TRBJ2-7; 11 bases are shared with TRBD2. This CDR3 region has 14 residues. Trimming cost V 6 bases and J 3 bases; bases outside gene matches: 4. Looked up from germline, CDR1 is SGHAT and CDR2 is FQNNGV.